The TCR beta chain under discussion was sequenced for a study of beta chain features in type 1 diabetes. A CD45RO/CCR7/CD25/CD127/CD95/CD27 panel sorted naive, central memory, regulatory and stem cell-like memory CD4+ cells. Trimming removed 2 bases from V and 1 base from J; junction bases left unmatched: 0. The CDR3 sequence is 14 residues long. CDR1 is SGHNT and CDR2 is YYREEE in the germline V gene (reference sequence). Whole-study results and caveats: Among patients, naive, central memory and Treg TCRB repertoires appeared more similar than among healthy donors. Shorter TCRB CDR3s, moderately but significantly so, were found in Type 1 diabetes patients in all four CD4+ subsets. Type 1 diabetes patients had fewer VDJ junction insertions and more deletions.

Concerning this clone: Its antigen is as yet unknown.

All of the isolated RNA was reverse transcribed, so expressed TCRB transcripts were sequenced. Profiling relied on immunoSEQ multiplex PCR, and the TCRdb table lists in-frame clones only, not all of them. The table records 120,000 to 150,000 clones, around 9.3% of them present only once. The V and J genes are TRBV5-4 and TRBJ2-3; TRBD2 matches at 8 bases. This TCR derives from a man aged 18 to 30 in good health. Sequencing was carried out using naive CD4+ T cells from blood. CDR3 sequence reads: CASSLAGGTDTQYF. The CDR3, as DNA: TGTGCCAGCAGCTTAGCGGGGGGCACAGATACGCAGTATTTT. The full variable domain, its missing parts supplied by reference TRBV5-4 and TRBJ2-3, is ETGVTQSPTHLIKTRGQQVTLRCSSQSGHNTVSWYQQALGQGPQFIFQYYREEENGRGNFPPRFSGLQFPNYSSELNVNALELDDSALYLCASSLAGGTDTQYFGPGTRLTVL.